These 9 T cell receptor beta chains came from one sample sequenced in a study of blood T cells in healthy people across ages. Sample-barcoded 5' priming and a J-beta primer mix drove a second PCR of about 6 to 11 cycles. MiXCR, run by TCRdb on the 5' RACE reads, gives a single entry per CDR3 protein. Here the sample spans around 1,100,000 distinct CDR3 sequences, approximately 38% being singletons. Sequenced: blood. Source of these receptors: a man aged 18 to 29 in good health.

This chain links TRBV5-5 with TRBJ2-1; 10 bases are a match to TRBD1. V lost 4 bases, J lost 13 bases, and 20 bases stayed unmatched. Germline loops: CDR1 SGHKS, CDR2 YYEKEE (reference sequence). The CDR3 runs 17 residues. CDR3 nucleotide sequence: TGTGCCAGCAGCACAATTCCGGGACAGGGGTTTAGGGAGACCCAGTTCTTC. This translates into CASSTIPGQGFRETQFF.

V is TRBV27 and J is TRBJ1-5, with 8 bases lining up with TRBD1. Looked up from germline, CDR1 is MNHEY and CDR2 is SMNVEV (reference sequence). Trimming at V came to 6 bases and at J to 7 bases, leaving 5 bases not matched to a gene. The CDR3 has 13 residues. The DNA of the CDR3 is TGTGCCAGCAGCCGGGACAGGACCCAGCCCCAGCATTTT. Amino acid sequence: CASSRDRTQPQHF.

Comment on this clonotype: A junction end diverges from the germline sequence, so it may reflect a read error. The CDR3 DNA reads as TGTGCCTGCAGCCATAGTGTACAGGAGACCCAAGAGACCCAGTACTTC. It is translated as CACSHSVQETQETQYF. This chain joins TRBV9 and TRBJ2-4; D may be TRBD1 (5 bases). The J call may be wrong; the DNA end is better matched by TRBJ2-5. Per the germline V gene, CDR1 is SGDLS and CDR2 is YYNGEE. The length of the CDR3 is 16 residues.

This chain uses TRBV3-1 with TRBJ2-1; 10 bases fit TRBD1. Germline V gene sequence: CDR1 LGHDT, CDR2 YNNKEL (reference sequence). CDR3 length equals 15 residues. The junction had 12 bases not matched to a gene; V was cut back by 1 base and J by 15 bases. DNA for the CDR3: TGTGCCAGCAGCCAAGCTTCGGGGGACAGGGGTCCTCGGTTCTTC. Its translation: CASSQASGDRGPRFF.

In nucleotides, the CDR3 is TGCAGTGCCCCCTTGCCGACATCTAACTATGGCTACACCTTC. It translates to CSAPLPTSNYGYTF. This sequence joins TRBV20-1 and TRBJ1-2; D is uncertain. Germline V gene sequence: CDR1 DFQATT, CDR2 SNEGSKA (reference sequence). Trimming took 6 bases from V and 0 from J, leaving 14 bases between them. The CDR3 sequence is 14 residues long.

The V call is TRBV4-1, the J call TRBJ1-3; 9 nucleotides match TRBD1. V lost 2 bases, J lost 4 bases, and 6 bases stayed unmatched. The CDR3 runs to 16 residues. Looked up from germline, CDR1 is MGHRA and CDR2 is YSYEKL. CDR3 residues: CASSQQQGAGGNTIYF. The CDR3 DNA reads as TGCGCCAGCAGCCAACAACAGGGGGCAGGAGGAAACACCATATATTTT.

This chain uses TRBV27 with TRBJ1-2; 11 bases agree with TRBD1. J was trimmed by 5 bases and V by 6 bases; bases with no gene match: 5. CDR1 is MNHEY, CDR2 SMNVEV, per germline (reference sequence). This CDR3 region has 14 residues. The CDR3 DNA sequence: TGTGCCAGCAGATTCGGGACAGGGGGGTATGGCTACACCTTC. It translates to CASRFGTGGYGYTF.

This clonotype was seen a few times. V is TRBV30 and J is TRBJ1-1; 8 positions agree with TRBD1. The CDR3 has 13 residues. Germline-derived CDR1 and CDR2 are GTSNPN and SVGIG (reference sequence). The J segment lost 11 bases and the V segment lost 3 bases, leaving 11 bases of the junction unmatched. DNA of the CDR3: TGTGCCTGGAGGTCCATAGGGGACAGGAGGGCTTTCTTT. It encodes CAWRSIGDRRAFF. Variable domain in full (rest from reference TRBV30 and TRBJ1-1): SQTIHQWPATLVQPVGSPLSLECTVEGTSNPNLYWYRQAAGRGLQLLFYSVGIGQISSEVPQNLSASRPQDRQFILSSKKLLLSDSGFYLCAWRSIGDRRAFFGQGTRLTVV.

The chain carries TRBV25-1 and TRBJ2-5, with 9 bases that match TRBD2. This CDR3 contains 15 residues. V lost 2 bases and J lost 5; bases outside the gene matches: 6. Germline assignment: CDR1 MGHDK and CDR2 SYGVNS. CDR3 in DNA: TGTGCCAGCAGTGAACTAGCGGGGAAAGGGGAGACCCAGTACTTC. Its protein is CASSELAGKGETQYF.